Shown below are 6 T cell receptor beta chains from a single sample sequenced in a study of patients and donors after allogeneic stem cell transplantation. TCRdb reprocessed the RT-PCR reads with MiXCR, giving one entry per CDR3 protein. This table holds under 95,000 distinct CDR3 sequences, around 5% found once. Sequencing was performed on blood, either unsorted or a sorted T cell fraction (not recorded which). The receptor source for this set is a human donor who was either an allogeneic HSCT recipient or a stem cell or donor lymphocyte infusion donor (not recorded which). It is not recorded whose cells these are; they may come from a transplant donor.

The gene calls are TRBV14 and TRBJ2-1, with TRBD2 matching over 8 bases. The V and J ends lost 7 bases and 11 bases, in that order; junction bases with no gene match: 4. Looked up from germline, CDR1 is SGHDN and CDR2 is FVKESK. CDR3 length: 11 residues. The CDR3: CASTSGGKQFF. In DNA form, the CDR3 reads TGTGCCAGCACGAGCGGGGGAAAGCAGTTCTTC.

This clonotype was found many times. The rearrangement joins TRBV10-3 to TRBJ2-2; 10 bases match TRBD2. Looked up from germline, CDR1 is ENHRY and CDR2 is SYGVKD. CDR3 size: 20 residues. Losses at the gene ends were 0 bases for V and 0 bases for J; bases not matched to a gene: 10. As DNA, the CDR3 is TGTGCCATCAGTGAGTCGCTCCTAGCGGGAGAAGGGGCGAACACCGGGGAGCTGTTTTTT. Its translation is CAISESLLAGEGANTGELFF.

This clonotype was detected many times. The CDR3 DNA sequence: TGTGCCATCAGTGAGTCACCTAGCGGGTCTAGCACAGATACGCAGTATTTT. Translated, it gives CAISESPSGSSTDTQYF. This rearrangement joins TRBV10-3 to TRBJ2-3, with 8 positions matching TRBD2. With 0 bases clipped from V and 0 bases from J, the junction kept 5 bases outside the gene matches. The CDR3 covers 17 residues. From germline, CDR1 is ENHRY and CDR2 SYGVKD.

In this sample, this clonotype turned up a few times. The J gene is TRBJ1-4, the V gene TRBV20-1; perhaps TRBD1 as D (5 bases). Trimming stripped 2 bases from V and 2 bases from J, with 6 bases between. The CDR3 runs 13 residues. Germline V gene lookup returns CDR1 DFQATT and CDR2 SNEGSKA (reference sequence). CDR3 protein: CSARQGTNEKLFF. The CDR3 DNA reads TGCAGTGCTAGACAGGGTACTAATGAAAAACTGTTTTTT.

This clonotype was detected ten times or more. J is TRBJ2-5 and V is TRBV5-6, with 8 nucleotides matching TRBD2. Germline V gives CDR1 SGHDT, CDR2 YYEEEE. This CDR3 region has 13 residues. V shed 7 bases and J 2 bases; nucleotides not matched to a gene: 4. CDR3 nucleotide sequence: TGTGCCAGCGGGATAGCGGGACAAGAGACCCAGTACTTC. Its protein is CASGIAGQETQYF. Full variable domain (remainder filled in from reference TRBV5-6 and TRBJ2-5): DAGVTQSPTHLIKTRGQQVTLRCSPKSGHDTVSWYQQALGQGPQFIFQYYEEEERQRGNFPDRFSGHQFPNYSSELNVNALLLGDSALYLCASGIAGQETQYFGPGTRLLVL.

This clonotype was seen many times. This chain connects TRBV20-1 to TRBJ2-3, with D perhaps matching TRBD1 (6 bases). V was trimmed by 7 bases and J by 8 bases, leaving 22 bases between them. This CDR3 has 14 amino acids. Germline V CDR1 and CDR2: DFQATT, SNEGSKA (reference sequence). CDR3 sequence: CSVVIRQAGLTQYF. The CDR3 nucleotides read TGCAGTGTTGTGATTCGACAGGCCGGTCTTACGCAGTATTTT.